This is a list of T cell receptor beta chains from one sample in a study of T cell responses to AZD1222 COVID-19 vaccine. TCRdb's copy holds only in-frame clones and misses some; the assay was immunoSEQ multiplex PCR. The sample shows about 47,000 clones, roughly 77% of them seen only once. Sequenced here: peripheral blood, sampled 28 days after the second dose of the MenACWY control vaccine. These receptors were obtained from an adult who received the MenACWY meningococcal vaccine as a control. Both conserved end residues are part of each CDR3. Each record gives: D gene, V gene, J gene, clone size, CDR3 protein, CDR3 DNA. The D gene is left open where the match is weak. A row's size may be missing; if present it is once, few, many or a size class.

-	TRBV14	TRBJ2-2	-	CASSLIRGTGKLFF	TGTGCCAGCAGCCTGATCAGAGGCACCGGGAAGCTGTTTTTT
-	TRBV5-6	TRBJ1-2	-	CASSSSGQHGYTF	TGTGCCAGCAGCTCGTCCGGGCAGCATGGCTACACCTTC
-	TRBV2	TRBJ1-5	once	CASSKRGAENQPQHF	TGTGCCAGCAGTAAAAGGGGGGCGGAAAATCAGCCCCAGCATTTT
TRBD1	TRBV24-1	TRBJ2-1	-	CATSDPPQGVGYNEQFF	TGTGCCACCAGTGATCCCCCCCAGGGGGTGGGCTACAATGAGCAGTTCTTC
-	TRBV5-4	TRBJ2-3	-	CASSLEGNTDTQYF	TGTGCCAGCAGCTTGGAGGGCAACACAGATACGCAGTATTTT
-	TRBV5-4	TRBJ2-1	few	CASSSGLMNNEQFF	TGTGCCAGCAGTTCGGGACTGATGAACAATGAGCAGTTCTTC
-	TRBV5-6	TRBJ2-3	once	CASSPYLAGTDTQYF	TGTGCCAGCAGCCCTTACTTGGCGGGCACAGATACGCAGTATTTT
TRBD1	TRBV11-2	TRBJ1-1	-	CASIIGTANTEAFF	TGTGCCAGCATCATCGGGACAGCGAACACTGAAGCTTTCTTT
-	TRBV13	TRBJ2-5	-	CASSEDRKQETQYF	TGTGCCAGCAGCGAAGACAGAAAGCAAGAGACCCAGTACTTC
TRBD1	TRBV18	TRBJ1-1	-	CASSPLQGKTEAFF	TGTGCCAGCTCGCCGTTACAGGGGAAAACTGAAGCTTTCTTT
-	TRBV9	TRBJ2-3	-	CASSVGADTQYF	TGTGCCAGCAGCGTAGGAGCAGATACGCAGTATTTT
-	TRBV19	TRBJ1-3	-	CASTGTFSGNTIYF	TGTGCCAGTACCGGGACTTTCTCTGGAAACACCATATATTTT
TRBD1	TRBV5-1	TRBJ1-2	-	CASSWTGSGDYGYTF	TGCGCCAGCAGCTGGACAGGGTCGGGAGACTATGGCTACACCTTC
-	TRBV15	TRBJ2-7	many	CATSRDYEVAYEQYF	TGTGCCACCAGCAGAGATTACGAGGTTGCCTACGAGCAGTACTTC
-	TRBV10-2	TRBJ1-2	once	CASSGIDGYTF	TGCGCCAGTAGTGGGATAGATGGCTACACCTTC
-	TRBV6-6	TRBJ1-4	-	CASTTGRVGEKLFF	TGTGCCAGCACCACGGGGAGGGTCGGCGAAAAACTGTTTTTT
-	TRBV10-1	TRBJ2-2	medium-sized	CASSDAGSDHGELFF	TGCGCCAGCAGTGACGCAGGGTCGGATCACGGGGAGCTGTTTTTT
TRBD1	TRBV7-9	TRBJ1-3	-	CASSPPGQGGNTIYF	TGTGCCAGCAGCCCCCCGGGACAGGGAGGAAACACCATATATTTT
TRBD1	TRBV3-1/TRBV3-2	TRBJ2-3	-	CASTLTTGGILDTQYF	TGTGCCAGCACCCTAACTACAGGGGGGATCTTAGATACGCAGTATTTT
-	TRBV10-1	TRBJ1-1	-	CASIWGRWNTEAFF	TGCGCCAGCATTTGGGGGCGGTGGAACACTGAAGCTTTCTTT
-	TRBV6-6	TRBJ1-4	once	CATRGGLNEKLFF	TGTGCCACAAGGGGAGGCCTTAATGAAAAACTGTTTTTT
-	TRBV18	TRBJ1-6	-	CASSGANSPLHF	TGTGCCAGCTCAGGGGCTAATTCACCCCTCCACTTT
-	TRBV19	TRBJ1-5	-	CASSIGAAGSYQPQHF	TGTGCCAGTAGTATAGGGGCCGCGGGGAGTTATCAGCCCCAGCATTTT
-	TRBV10-1	TRBJ1-2	-	CASSESRGRSYTF	TGCGCCAGCAGTGAGTCCAGGGGAAGAAGCTACACCTTC
TRBD1	TRBV5-1	TRBJ1-1	many	CASSPDRGWTEAFF	TGCGCCAGCAGCCCGGACAGGGGATGGACTGAAGCTTTCTTT
-	TRBV4-1	TRBJ2-1	-	CASSFQTGDEQFF	TGCGCCAGCAGCTTTCAAACAGGAGATGAGCAGTTCTTC
TRBD1	TRBV2	TRBJ1-1	-	CASSGPGQRSTEAFF	TGTGCCAGCAGTGGACCGGGACAGAGGAGCACTGAAGCTTTCTTT
-	TRBV4-2	TRBJ2-2	-	CASSPKGGANTGELFF	TGTGCCAGCAGCCCCAAGGGCGGCGCTAACACCGGGGAGCTGTTTTTT
TRBD2	TRBV6-1	TRBJ2-3	few	CASSEALAGADTQYF	TGTGCCAGCAGTGAAGCGCTAGCGGGGGCAGATACGCAGTATTTT